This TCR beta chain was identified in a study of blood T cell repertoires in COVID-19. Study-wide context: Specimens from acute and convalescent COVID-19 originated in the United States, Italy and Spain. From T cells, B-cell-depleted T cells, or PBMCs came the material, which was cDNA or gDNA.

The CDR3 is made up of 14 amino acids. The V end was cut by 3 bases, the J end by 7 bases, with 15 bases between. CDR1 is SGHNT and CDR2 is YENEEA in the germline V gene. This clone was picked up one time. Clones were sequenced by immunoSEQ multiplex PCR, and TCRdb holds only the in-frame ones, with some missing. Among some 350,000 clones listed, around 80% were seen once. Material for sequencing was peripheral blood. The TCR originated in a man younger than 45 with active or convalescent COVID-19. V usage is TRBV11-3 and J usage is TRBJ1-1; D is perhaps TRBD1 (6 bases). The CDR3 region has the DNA TGTGCCAGCAGCTTCGAGGGGGTGGTTATTGAAGCTTTCTTT. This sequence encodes CASSFEGVVIEAFF.